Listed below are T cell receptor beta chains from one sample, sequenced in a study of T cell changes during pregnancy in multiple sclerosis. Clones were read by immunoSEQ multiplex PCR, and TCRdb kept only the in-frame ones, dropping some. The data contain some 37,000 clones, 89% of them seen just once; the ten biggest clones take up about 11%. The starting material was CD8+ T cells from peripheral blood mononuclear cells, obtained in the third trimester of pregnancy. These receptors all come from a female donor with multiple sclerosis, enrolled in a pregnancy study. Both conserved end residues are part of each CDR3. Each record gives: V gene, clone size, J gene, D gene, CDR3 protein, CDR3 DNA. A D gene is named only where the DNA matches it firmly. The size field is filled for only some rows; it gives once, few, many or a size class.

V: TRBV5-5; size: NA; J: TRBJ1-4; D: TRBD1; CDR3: CASSPGTEHLKLFF; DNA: TGTGCCAGCAGCCCCGGGACAGAGCACCTAAAACTGTTTTTT
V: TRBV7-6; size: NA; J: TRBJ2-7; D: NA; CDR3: CASSPPGGIRYEQYF; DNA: TGTGCCAGCAGCCCCCCAGGCGGGATCCGGTACGAGCAGTACTTC
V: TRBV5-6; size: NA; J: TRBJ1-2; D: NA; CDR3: CASSSGVLGYGYTF; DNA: TGTGCCAGCAGCTCAGGGGTTCTTGGCTATGGCTACACCTTC
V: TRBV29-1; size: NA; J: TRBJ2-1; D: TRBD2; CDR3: CSVGLAGGPGNEQFF; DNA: TGCAGCGTGGGACTAGCGGGAGGGCCTGGCAATGAGCAGTTCTTC
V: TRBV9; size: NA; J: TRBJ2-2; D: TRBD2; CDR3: CASSVGGGTGELFF; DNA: TGTGCCAGCAGCGTAGGGGGGGGAACCGGGGAGCTGTTTTTT
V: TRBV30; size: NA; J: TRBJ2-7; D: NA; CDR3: CAYLAETSYEQYF; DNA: TGTGCCTACTTAGCAGAAACCTCCTACGAGCAGTACTTC
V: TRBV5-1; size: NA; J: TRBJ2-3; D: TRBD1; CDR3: CASSAEGQGTDTQYF; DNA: TGCGCCAGCAGCGCTGAGGGACAGGGAACAGATACGCAGTATTTT
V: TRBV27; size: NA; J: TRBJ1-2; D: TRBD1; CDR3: CASSVLQGTGGYTF; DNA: TGTGCCAGCAGTGTATTACAGGGGACGGGAGGCTACACCTTC
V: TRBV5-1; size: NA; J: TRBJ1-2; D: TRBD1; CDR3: CASTGDMSYGYTF; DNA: TGCGCCAGTACAGGGGATATGAGTTATGGCTACACCTTC
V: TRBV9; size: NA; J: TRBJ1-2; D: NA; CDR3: CASSEGLVSNYGYTF; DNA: TGTGCCAGCAGCGAAGGACTGGTGTCTAACTATGGCTACACCTTC
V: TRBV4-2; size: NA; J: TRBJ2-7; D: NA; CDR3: CASSQEGGLFSYEQYF; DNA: TGTGCCAGCAGCCAAGAAGGTGGACTATTCTCCTACGAGCAGTACTTC
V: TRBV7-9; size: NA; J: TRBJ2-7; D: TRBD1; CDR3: CASGGTGYEQYF; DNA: TGTGCCAGCGGCGGGACAGGGTACGAGCAGTACTTC
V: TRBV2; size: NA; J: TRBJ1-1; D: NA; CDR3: CASLNTEAFF; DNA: TGTGCCAGCCTTAACACTGAAGCTTTCTTT
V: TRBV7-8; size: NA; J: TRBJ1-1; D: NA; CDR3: CASSLSPGANTEAFF; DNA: TGTGCCAGCAGCTTATCTCCAGGCGCGAACACTGAAGCTTTCTTT
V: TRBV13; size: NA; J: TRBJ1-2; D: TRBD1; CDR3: CASSAGGDRGAWGYTF; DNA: TGTGCCAGCAGCGCTGGGGGAGACAGGGGGGCTTGGGGCTACACCTTC
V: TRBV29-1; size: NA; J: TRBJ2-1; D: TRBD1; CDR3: CSARGLSGTGVRYEQFF; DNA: TGCAGCGCCCGGGGCTTGTCCGGGACAGGGGTTAGGTATGAGCAGTTCTTC
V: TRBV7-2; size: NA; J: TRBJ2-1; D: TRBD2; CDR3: CASSPEGLAGMRNEQFF; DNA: TGTGCCAGCAGCCCCGAGGGACTAGCGGGAATGAGAAATGAGCAGTTCTTC
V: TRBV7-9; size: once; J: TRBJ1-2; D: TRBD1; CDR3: CASSLERTGAIYGYTF; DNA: TGTGCCAGCAGCTTAGAGAGGACAGGAGCGATTTATGGCTACACCTTC
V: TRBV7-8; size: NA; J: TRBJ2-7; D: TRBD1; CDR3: CASSSQGQEDF; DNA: TGTGCCAGCAGTTCTCAGGGACAGGAGGACTTC
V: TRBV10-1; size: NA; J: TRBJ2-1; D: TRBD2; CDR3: CASSSLAGGVYNEQFF; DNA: TGCGCCAGCAGTTCCCTAGCGGGAGGGGTCTACAATGAGCAGTTCTTC
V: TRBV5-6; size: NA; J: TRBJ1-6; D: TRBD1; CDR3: CASSLDRGATYNSPLHF; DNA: TGTGCCAGCAGCTTGGACAGGGGCGCTACCTATAATTCACCCCTCCACTTT
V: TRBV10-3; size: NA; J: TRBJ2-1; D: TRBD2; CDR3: CAISVVKAGGPNEQFF; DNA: TGTGCCATCAGCGTTGTAAAAGCGGGGGGGCCGAATGAGCAGTTCTTC
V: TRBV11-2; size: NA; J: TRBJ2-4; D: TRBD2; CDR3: CASSKGPAGVAKNIQYF; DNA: TGTGCCAGCAGCAAAGGCCCAGCGGGAGTAGCCAAAAACATTCAGTACTTC
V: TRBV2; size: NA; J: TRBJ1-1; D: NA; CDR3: CASSEGGRTEAFF; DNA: TGTGCCAGCAGTGAAGGGGGGCGAACTGAAGCTTTCTTT
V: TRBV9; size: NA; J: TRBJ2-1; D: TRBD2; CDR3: CASSVVGWGTSGYNEQFF; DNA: TGTGCCAGCAGCGTAGTCGGGTGGGGGACTAGCGGCTACAATGAGCAGTTCTTC
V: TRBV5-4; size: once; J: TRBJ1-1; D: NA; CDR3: CASSYQVNTEAFF; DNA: TGTGCCAGCAGTTATCAGGTGAACACTGAAGCTTTCTTT
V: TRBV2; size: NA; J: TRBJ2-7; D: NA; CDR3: CASEERSSYEQYF; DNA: TGTGCCAGCGAGGAGCGGAGCTCCTACGAGCAGTACTTC
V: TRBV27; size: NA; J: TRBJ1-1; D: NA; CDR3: CASSITGTLNTEAFF; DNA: TGTGCCAGCAGTATCACCGGGACTCTGAACACTGAAGCTTTCTTT